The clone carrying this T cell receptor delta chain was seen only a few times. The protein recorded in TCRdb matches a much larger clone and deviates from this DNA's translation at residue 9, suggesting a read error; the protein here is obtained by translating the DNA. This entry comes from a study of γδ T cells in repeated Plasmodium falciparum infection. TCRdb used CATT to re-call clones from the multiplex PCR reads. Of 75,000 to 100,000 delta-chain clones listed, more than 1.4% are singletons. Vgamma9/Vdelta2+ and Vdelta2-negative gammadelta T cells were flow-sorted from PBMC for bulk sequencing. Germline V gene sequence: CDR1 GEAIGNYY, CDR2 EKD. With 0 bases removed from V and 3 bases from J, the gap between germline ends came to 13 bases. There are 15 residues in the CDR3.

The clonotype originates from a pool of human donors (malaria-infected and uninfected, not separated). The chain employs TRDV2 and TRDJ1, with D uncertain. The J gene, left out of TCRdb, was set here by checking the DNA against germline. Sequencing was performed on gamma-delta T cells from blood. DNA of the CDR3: TGTGCCTGTGACACCCTTGAAACGGGAGCCGATAAACTCATCTTT. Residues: CACDTLETGADKLIF.